The 7 T cell receptor beta chains in this list originate from one sample, sequenced in a study of Ad26.COV2.S vaccination and SARS-CoV-2 variants. Assay: immunoSEQ multiplex PCR; the TCRdb copy retains only in-frame clones and omits some. The sample contains about 400,000 clones, about 80% of which appear only once. Treatment given: some 19 received Ad26.COV2.S at low or high dose, single or two shots; roughly five received placebo; per-sample allocation not given. Sampling was done on day 63 after the first vaccine or placebo injection. The sample here was peripheral blood, taken in a trial of Ad26.COV2.S vaccine versus placebo. These receptors were collected from a person aged 18-60 years who received the Ad26.COV2.S COVID-19 vaccine or a placebo.

V gene TRBV6-5 combines with J gene TRBJ2-4, with TRBD1 matching over 7 bases. Germline V gene data show CDR1 as MNHEY and CDR2 as SVGAGI. V trimming: 11 bases; J trimming: 16 bases; junction bases outside the gene matches: 11. The CDR3 is made up of 10 amino acids. The CDR3 reads CAGGRDRLYF. As DNA, the CDR3 is TGTGCCGGGGGCCGGGACAGACTTTACTTC.

About this clone itself: A much larger clone lies a single base off, so this may be a read error. The sample holds other DNA sequences that translate to the same CDR3. This rearrangement joins TRBV5-1 to TRBJ2-7; the D gene is possibly TRBD1 (5 bases). The germline V and J ends were trimmed by 0 bases and 3 bases, with 7 bases remaining between them. Germline V lookup: CDR1 SGHRS, CDR2 YFSETQ. This CDR3 is 13 amino acids long. CDR3 sequence reads: CASSLGQSYEQYF. DNA of the CDR3: TGCGCCAGCAGCTTGGGACAGAGCTACGAGCAGTACTTC.

The chain joins TRBV9 to TRBJ2-1, with TRBD2 identical over 8 bases. Germline CDR1 and CDR2: SGDLS and YYNGEE. The CDR3 is 15 amino acids. V dropped 2 bases and J dropped 8; count of bases not matched to a gene: 9. CDR3 sequence reads: CASSVKAGAGDEQFF. The CDR3 DNA reads as TGTGCCAGCAGCGTTAAAGCGGGAGCAGGCGATGAGCAGTTCTTC.

The genes are TRBV2 and TRBJ2-2; D may be TRBD1 or TRBD2 (5 bases each). The CDR3 is made up of 15 amino acids. Germline loops: CDR1 SNHLY, CDR2 FYNNEI. Trimming removed 8 bases at V and 4 bases at J, with 17 bases between. CDR3 in DNA: TGTGCCAGCGCTCACGGGGCAGATCCCACCGGGGAGCTGTTTTTT. The encoded protein is CASAHGADPTGELFF.

The gene calls are TRBV9 and TRBJ2-2; maybe TRBD2 (5 bases). This CDR3 has 13 residues. The V and J ends lost 6 bases and 7 bases respectively, with 13 bases between them. Germline loops: CDR1 SGDLS, CDR2 YYNGEE. CDR3 nucleotide sequence: TGTGCCAGCAAGGAGAGTGGGAGCGGGGAGCTGTTTTTT. As protein: CASKESGSGELFF.

The chain has TRBV11-2 and TRBJ1-4; D is possibly TRBD1 (5 bases). Trimming took off 4 bases at V and 5 bases at J, with 23 bases between the two ends. This CDR3 region has 18 residues. Germline V gene data show CDR1 as SGHAT and CDR2 as FQNNGV. In nucleotides, the CDR3 is TGTGCCAGCAGCTCCCCCCGGCAGGGACTAGGGAAAAATGAAAAACTGTTTTTT. It specifies CASSSPRQGLGKNEKLFF.

The chain carries TRBV19 and TRBJ1-5; a possible D gene is TRBD1 (5 bases). CDR1 and CDR2 (germline): LNHDA, SQIVND (reference sequence). The CDR3 contains 15 residues. Trimming cost V 3 bases and J 4 bases, with 13 bases left between them. The CDR3, as DNA: TGTGCCAGTAGTATCTCCAAGACAGCTAATCAGCCCCAGCATTTT. Translation: CASSISKTANQPQHF.